The sequence of this T cell receptor (beta chain) was determined in a study of Ad26.COV2.S vaccination and SARS-CoV-2 variants (dated by TCRdb to 2020 to 2022). In terms of the full investigation: Donors in the vaccine arm were drawn from COV1001, a multicentre, randomized, double-blind, placebo-controlled phase I-IIa trial testing Ad26.COV2.S in healthy adults. Ad26.COV2.S was given intramuscularly at 5x10^10 or 1x10^11 viral particles, as a single shot or as two shots 56 days apart. Sequencing of the TCRbeta repertoire served to evaluate the specificity and breadth of SARS-CoV-2-reactive T cell receptors following Ad26.COV2.S vaccination. A total of roughly 30 samples were included in the TCR-sequenced set, comprising roughly 19 Ad26.COV2.S vaccine recipients, 5 placebo recipients and 8 SARS-CoV-2 convalescent individuals. Trial participants were randomized into five groups of five, in which low-dose or high-dose Ad26.COV2.S was given once or twice, or placebo was given on both occasions. Investigators did not know the trial group allocation while performing experiments and assessing outcomes.

Including the terminal cysteine and phenylalanine, the CDR3 comprises 15 residues. Only the CDR3 region is kept as DNA, spanning 45 bases read in frame from base 1. From a lookup of the germline V gene, CDR1 and CDR2 are SGHDT and YYEEEE. The trim is 3 bases for V and 1 base for J, with a gap of 10 bases between the germline ends. The paper's findings and limits, for the study overall: Ad26.COV2.S recipients had higher spike-specific TCR breadth than placebo recipients (P = 0.0014). After vaccination, substantial breadth of spike-specific CD8+ and CD4+ T cell responses was reported. According to the authors, total T cell responses may have been underestimated by the TCR breadth and depth analyses. Vaccine and placebo recipients had similar non-spike TCR breadth, a finding consistent with the vaccine containing only spike. Comparing responses between vaccine doses or regimens was not something the study was powered to do.

Of note for this clone: Its antigen has not been determined. Qualities for individual bases were not recorded, and no much larger clone is one base off.

TCRbeta CDR3 regions were sequenced with the immunoSEQ Assay. After extraction, genomic DNA underwent amplification by bias-controlled multiplex PCR, followed by high-throughput sequencing. The original pipeline was this. To quantify the absolute abundance of every unique TCRbeta CDR3 region, sequences were collapsed and filtered. T cell fraction was estimated by normalizing TCRbeta template counts to usable DNA, which was measured by amplifying reference genes present in all nucleated cells. Repertoire TCRs were annotated as SARS-CoV-2-specific by exact matching of V gene, CDR3 amino acid sequence and J gene to a known reactive TCR set. The reference SARS-CoV-2 TCR set came from MIRA and was filtered for enrichment in COVID-19-positive ImmuneCODE repertoires, removing public or cross-reactive TCRs. Based on the MIRA antigens, annotated TCRs were further analysed at the level of specific ORF or position within ORF. Breadth was defined as annotated unique rearrangements over total unique productive rearrangements; depth was the summed frequency of those rearrangements. Two-sided Wilcoxon rank-sum tests were used to compare TCR breadth between groups. TCRdb obtained this table from immuneACCESS and retained in-frame rearrangements with V and J assigned. These tables miss some clones; where compared with another copy, unresolved V genes account for less than half of the shortfall, and the remainder is unexplained. V and J calls and clone size are copied from that table; D and trimming were computed from the DNA. Here the sample has hundreds of thousands of clones; around 90% occur a single time. Approximately 1.5% of the sample rests with the top ten.

The treatment or condition label for this specimen denotes: around 19 received Ad26.COV2.S at low or high dose, single or two shots; several received placebo; per-sample allocation not given. Repertoires of vaccine and placebo recipients were sequenced from samples taken on day 63 after the first injection. Between 29 July and 7 August 2020, Cohort 1b enrolled about 27 adults aged 18-55 years at one site in Boston, USA. Ad26.COV2.S was a replication-incompetent adenovirus type 26 vector expressing a prefusion-stabilized SARS-CoV-2 spike protein from the original Wuhan strain. The sequencing here drew on peripheral blood, taken in a trial of Ad26.COV2.S vaccine versus placebo. The TCR was taken from a person between 18 and 59 years old who received the Ad26.COV2.S COVID-19 vaccine or a placebo. The sequence joins TRBV5-6 to TRBJ2-2; the D segment may tentatively be TRBD1 or TRBD2, each giving 5 matched bases. The CDR3 in this case is CASSYRDVNTGELFF. The sequence in DNA is TGTGCCAGCAGCTACCGGGACGTGAACACCGGGGAGCTGTTTTTT.